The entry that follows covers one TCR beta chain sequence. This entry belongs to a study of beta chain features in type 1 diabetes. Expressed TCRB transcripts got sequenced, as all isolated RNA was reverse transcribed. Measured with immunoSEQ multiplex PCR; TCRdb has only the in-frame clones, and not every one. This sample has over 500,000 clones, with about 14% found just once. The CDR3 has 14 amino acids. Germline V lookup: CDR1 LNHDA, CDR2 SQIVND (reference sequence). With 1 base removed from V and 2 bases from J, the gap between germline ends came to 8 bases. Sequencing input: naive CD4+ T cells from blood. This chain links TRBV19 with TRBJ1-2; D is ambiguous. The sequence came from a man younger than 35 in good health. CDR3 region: CASSIGYKNYGYTF. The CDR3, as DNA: TGTGCCAGTAGTATAGGATATAAGAACTATGGCTACACCTTC.